What follows are 19 T cell receptor beta chains derived from one specimen sequenced in a study of shared clonotypes between healthy human individuals. Method: immunoSEQ multiplex PCR; TCRdb's copy keeps in-frame clones and lacks some. The sample contains millions of clones, about 93% of which appear only once. Terminally differentiated effector memory CD45RA+ cells were excluded by CCR7 positive selection of CD45RO-negative cells. The sequencing sample was made of naive CD8+ T cells from PBMCs. The receptors stem from a man aged 18 to 30 in good health. Some clones in this sample may be carry-over from other donors' samples.

V and J are TRBV27 and TRBJ1-5; D gene uncertain. Looked up from germline, CDR1 is MNHEY and CDR2 is SMNVEV (reference sequence). The CDR3 spans 15 residues. Trimming removed 5 bases from V and 0 bases from J, with 11 bases in between. The CDR3 DNA follows: TGTGCCAGCAGTCCCTTTACCCTTAGCAATCAGCCCCAGCATTTT. It yields the protein CASSPFTLSNQPQHF.

This sequence joins TRBV27 and TRBJ2-7; the match to TRBD1 covers 11 bases. Germline CDR1 reads MNHEY; CDR2 reads SMNVEV (reference sequence). This CDR3 is 15 amino acids long. Losses at the gene ends were 4 bases for V and 5 bases for J; bases not matched to a gene: 7. DNA for the CDR3: TGTGCCAGCAGTTCCCTAGGGACAGGGGGTAACGAGCAGTACTTC. Its protein product is CASSSLGTGGNEQYF.

The chain carries TRBV5-6 and TRBJ2-3; D is ambiguous. In germline, CDR1 is SGHDT, CDR2 YYEEEE. This CDR3 has 13 residues. V dropped 6 bases and J dropped 6 bases, with 14 bases sitting between them. Here the CDR3 reads CASNRIVRDTQYF. CDR3 bases: TGTGCCAGCAACCGTATAGTCCGTGATACGCAGTATTTT. Based on the CDR3 plus reference TRBV5-6 and TRBJ2-3, the full variable domain is DAGVTQSPTHLIKTRGQQVTLRCSPKSGHDTVSWYQQALGQGPQFIFQYYEEEERQRGNFPDRFSGHQFPNYSSELNVNALLLGDSALYLCASNRIVRDTQYFGPGTRLTVL.

This chain joins TRBV4-1 and TRBJ2-5; tentative D call: TRBD1 (5 bases). The closer fit of TRBJ2-7 to the DNA end suggests the J call may be wrong. CDR1 and CDR2 (germline): MGHRA, YSYEKL. CDR3 size: 14 residues. CDR3 in DNA: TGCGCCAGCAGCCAAGACAGGGTTGGCTACGAGCAGTACTTC. Protein sequence: CASSQDRVGYEQYF.

The chain is built from TRBV6-5 and TRBJ2-5; no clear D. V was shortened by 0 bases and J by 2 bases, with 10 bases between the two germline ends. Looked up from germline, CDR1 is MNHEY and CDR2 is SVGAGI. The CDR3 sequence is 15 residues long. The CDR3 region is CASSYSERAQETQYF. CDR3 DNA sequence: TGTGCCAGCAGTTACTCGGAAAGGGCTCAAGAGACCCAGTACTTC.

The V call is TRBV11-2, the J call TRBJ2-1; possibly TRBD2 for D (5 bases). Per germline, CDR1 SGHAT and CDR2 FQNNGV. CDR3 length: 16 amino acids. Trimming removed 7 bases at V and 0 bases at J, with 16 bases between. The CDR3, as DNA: TGTGCCAGCAACAACGCGGGCGGAGTCTCCTACAATGAGCAGTTCTTC. Residues: CASNNAGGVSYNEQFF.

This sequence joins TRBV10-3 and TRBJ2-5; D call uncertain. Per germline, CDR1 ENHRY and CDR2 SYGVKD. Between the trimmed V and J ends, which lost 3 bases and 2 bases, there was a span of 16 bases. This CDR3 has 16 amino acids. In DNA form, the CDR3 reads TGTGCCATCAGTGAAGTGGATTCTAGATATCAAGAGACCCAGTACTTC. This codes for CAISEVDSRYQETQYF.

V gene TRBV9 combines with J gene TRBJ2-3, with D perhaps TRBD1 or TRBD2 (5 bases each). Trimming shortened V by 7 bases and J by 6 bases, and 15 bases separated the two germline ends. CDR1 SGDLS and CDR2 YYNGEE come from the germline V gene. This CDR3 spans 13 amino acids. The CDR3 DNA reads TGTGCCAGCTCGCGAGGGGCCAAGGATACGCAGTATTTT. Its translation: CASSRGAKDTQYF. The complete variable domain, with remaining parts taken from reference TRBV9 and TRBJ2-3, reads DSGVTQTPKHLITATGQRVTLRCSPRSGDLSVYWYQQSLDQGLQFLIQYYNGEERAKGNILERFSAQQFPDLHSELNLSSLELGDSALYFCASSRGAKDTQYFGPGTRLTVL.

A note on this clone: This sample includes further DNA sequences coding for the same CDR3. The chain carries TRBV9 and TRBJ2-7, with 8 bases lining up with TRBD1. Germline-derived CDR1 and CDR2 are SGDLS and YYNGEE. The CDR3 loop spans 16 amino acids. Trimming cost V 0 bases and J 0 bases; bases outside gene matches: 5. The CDR3 reads CASSVGSGTGSYEQYF. CDR3 coding DNA: TGTGCCAGCAGCGTAGGATCGGGGACAGGCTCCTACGAGCAGTACTTC. Drawing the rest from reference TRBV9 and TRBJ2-7, the complete variable domain is DSGVTQTPKHLITATGQRVTLRCSPRSGDLSVYWYQQSLDQGLQFLIQYYNGEERAKGNILERFSAQQFPDLHSELNLSSLELGDSALYFCASSVGSGTGSYEQYFGPGTRLTVT.

This sequence joins TRBV30 and TRBJ2-7; 8 nucleotides line up with TRBD2. This CDR3 spans 11 amino acids. Trimming cost V 3 bases and J 10 bases; bases outside gene matches: 5. Germline-derived CDR1 and CDR2 are GTSNPN and SVGIG (reference sequence). The CDR3 region has the DNA TGTGCCTGGAGACGGGGGGGATTTCAGTACTTC. Amino acids: CAWRRGGFQYF.

The chain joins TRBV6-5 to TRBJ1-4, with D hard to call. CDR1 is MNHEY, CDR2 SVGAGI, per germline. The V gene lost 2 bases and the J gene lost 7 bases, with 11 bases spanning the gap. The CDR3 runs to 14 residues. The CDR3 bases are TGTGCCAGCAGTTACAAGACCCCTCCTGAAAAACTGTTTTTT. It is translated as CASSYKTPPEKLFF.

The chain uses TRBV11-2 and TRBJ1-1; TRBD1 might be the D (5 bases). CDR3 length: 15 residues. The V gene's germline CDR1 is SGHAT and CDR2 FQNNGV. Trimming removed 1 base from V and 5 bases from J, with 14 bases in between. The CDR3 region has the DNA TGTGCCAGCAGCTTAGTTGTAGGGGTTAGGACTGAAGCTTTCTTT. Translating gives CASSLVVGVRTEAFF.

The V and J genes are TRBV9 and TRBJ2-3, with 8 nucleotides matching TRBD1. V shed 0 bases and J 9 bases; nucleotides not matched to a gene: 12. CDR1 SGDLS and CDR2 YYNGEE come from the germline V gene. The CDR3 totals 16 residues. CDR3 DNA sequence: TGTGCCAGCAGCGTAGACAGGGGGTCGCCCCAGGAGACGCAGTATTTT. Amino acid sequence: CASSVDRGSPQETQYF.

The chain uses TRBV5-4 and TRBJ2-2, with 10 nucleotides matching TRBD2. CDR1 is SGHNT and CDR2 is YYREEE in the germline V gene (reference sequence). CDR3 length: 17 amino acids. The J segment lost 6 bases and the V segment lost 3 bases, leaving 11 bases of the junction unmatched. CDR3: CASSSFTSGRAPGELFF. The CDR3, as DNA: TGTGCCAGCAGCTCCTTTACGAGCGGGAGGGCTCCCGGGGAGCTGTTTTTT.

The chain couples TRBV11-2 to TRBJ2-3; maybe TRBD2 (6 bases). The CDR3 extends over 16 amino acids. The germline V gene has CDR1 SGHAT and CDR2 FQNNGV. Deletions cut 5 bases from V and 3 bases from J, with 18 bases between. This CDR3 is CASSPRTPRETDTQYF. Written as DNA, the CDR3 is TGTGCCAGCAGCCCGCGGACCCCCCGGGAGACAGATACGCAGTATTTT.

V gene TRBV25-1 combines with J gene TRBJ2-1, with 10 bases that match TRBD2. With V trimmed by 3 bases and J by 3 bases, 8 bases remained unmatched. Germline values: CDR1 MGHDK, CDR2 SYGVNS. The CDR3 loop spans 17 amino acids. In nucleotides, the CDR3 is TGTGCCAGCAGTGATCTAGACCGACTAGCGGGCTACAATGAGCAGTTCTTC. Its translation: CASSDLDRLAGYNEQFF.

This chain connects TRBV9 to TRBJ2-3, with a weak D call TRBD2 (6 bases). Deletions cut 0 bases from V and 4 bases from J, with 15 bases between. The CDR3 totals 16 residues. CDR1 is SGDLS and CDR2 is YYNGEE in the germline V gene. This CDR3 reads CASSVAVGSGSDTQYF. Written as DNA, the CDR3 is TGTGCCAGCAGCGTAGCAGTCGGGAGTGGTTCAGATACGCAGTATTTT.

This chain connects TRBV10-1 to TRBJ2-7, with 8 nucleotides matching TRBD2. The CDR3 extends over 15 amino acids. After removal of 2 bases from V and 3 bases from J, the junction contained 6 bases not matched to a gene. CDR1 is WNHNN and CDR2 is SYGVQD in the germline V gene (reference sequence). In nucleotides, the CDR3 is TGCGCCAGCAGTGAGCGTGGGACTAGAGGCTACGAGCAGTACTTC. Its translation is CASSERGTRGYEQYF.

This sequence joins TRBV5-6 and TRBJ1-3; no definite D call. The CDR3 contains 12 residues. Trimming stripped 9 bases from V and 0 bases from J, with 7 bases between. Germline CDR1 is SGHDT and CDR2 is YYEEEE. The CDR3 protein is CATGFSGNTIYF. The DNA of the CDR3 is TGTGCCACCGGGTTCTCTGGAAACACCATATATTTT.